The 11 T cell receptor beta chains below were found in one sample sequenced in a study of cytomegalovirus exposure and HLA in healthy donors. With 60 Vbeta and 13 Jbeta primers, the PCR was carried out. Clones were sequenced by immunoSEQ multiplex PCR, and TCRdb holds only the in-frame ones, with some missing. The sample totals around 120,000 clones. What was sequenced was PBMCs. Receptor source: a man younger than 30 in good health and CMV-seronegative.

CDR3 DNA sequence: TGTGCCAGCAGTGCTAGAAACAGGGCTCTCGATGAGCAGTTCTTC. It is translated as CASSARNRALDEQFF. This chain connects TRBV6-1 to TRBJ2-1, with a possible D match to TRBD1 (6 bases). V lost 4 bases to trimming and J lost 8 bases, with 18 bases between them. Germline V gene lookup returns CDR1 MNHNS and CDR2 SASEGT. The CDR3 extends over 15 amino acids.

The chain recombines TRBV28 with TRBJ2-7; D remains unclear. Trimming left V 5 bases short and J 0 bases short, with 8 bases between. CDR1 is MDHEN and CDR2 is SYDVKM in the germline V gene. The CDR3 contains 13 residues. The CDR3 region has the DNA TGTGCCAGCAGTCTATCTCCCTCCTACGAGCAGTACTTC. This translates into CASSLSPSYEQYF.

The genes are TRBV30 and TRBJ1-2, with D perhaps TRBD1 (5 bases). Trimming left V 5 bases short and J 5 bases short, with 12 bases between. Per germline, CDR1 GTSNPN and CDR2 SVGIG (reference sequence). The CDR3 is 12 residues long. The CDR3 loop is CAWSPGEYGYTF. In DNA, the CDR3 is TGTGCCTGGTCTCCGGGGGAGTATGGCTACACCTTC.

This rearrangement joins TRBV9 to TRBJ2-7; a weak D match, TRBD2 (5 bases). Germline V gene lookup returns CDR1 SGDLS and CDR2 YYNGEE. The CDR3 loop spans 17 amino acids. The germline V and J ends were trimmed by 0 bases and 0 bases, with 16 bases remaining between them. CDR3 nucleotide sequence: TGTGCCAGCAGCGTAGGGCAGTCAGACTACTCCTCCTACGAGCAGTACTTC. Protein product: CASSVGQSDYSSYEQYF.

This sequence joins TRBV7-8 and TRBJ1-5; 7 positions agree with TRBD1. The germline V gene encodes CDR1 SGHVS and CDR2 FQNEAQ. The CDR3 sequence is 13 residues long. Trimming removed 4 bases from V and 5 bases from J; junction bases left unmatched: 2. DNA for the CDR3: TGTGCCAGCAGCTCCACAGGGGATCAGCCCCAGCATTTT. This codes for CASSSTGDQPQHF. Together with reference TRBV7-8 and TRBJ1-5, the CDR3 gives the full variable domain: GAGVSQSPRYKVAKRGQDVALRCDPISGHVSLFWYQQALGQGPEFLTYFQNEAQLDKSGLPSDRFFAERPEGSVSTLKIQRTQQEDSAVYLCASSSTGDQPQHFGDGTRLSIL.

The CDR3 loop reads CASTLTGAGQPQHF. CDR3 in DNA: TGTGCCAGCACCCTGACAGGGGCGGGTCAGCCCCAGCATTTT. J is TRBJ1-5 and V is TRBV5-6, with 8 nucleotides matching TRBD1. The junction had 8 bases not matched to a gene; V was cut back by 6 bases and J by 6 bases. From germline, CDR1 is SGHDT and CDR2 YYEEEE. CDR3 size: 14 residues.

The CDR3 sequence is CASGLDRGLSGYTF. DNA for the CDR3: TGTGCTAGTGGGCTGGACAGGGGGCTGTCTGGCTACACCTTC. This chain links TRBV12-5 with TRBJ1-2, with TRBD1 matching 11 bases. Germline V gene lookup returns CDR1 LGHNT and CDR2 FRNRAP. V gave up 6 bases and J gave up 7 bases; unmatched junction bases: 7. The CDR3 totals 14 residues.

The CDR3 sequence is CASSEALGTGGESYEQYF. In DNA form, the CDR3 reads TGTGCCAGCAGTGAAGCCTTAGGGACAGGGGGCGAATCCTACGAGCAGTACTTC. V gene TRBV2 combines with J gene TRBJ2-7, with TRBD1 identical over 12 bases. J was trimmed by 1 base and V by 0 bases; bases with no gene match: 7. CDR1 is SNHLY, CDR2 FYNNEI, per germline. The CDR3 is 18 residues long.

The J gene is TRBJ2-1, the V gene TRBV19; 11 nucleotides line up with TRBD2. The CDR3 consists of 19 residues. CDR1 and CDR2 from the germline V gene are LNHDA and SQIVND (reference sequence). J lost 1 base, V lost 9 bases, and 17 bases had no gene match. In DNA, the CDR3 is TGTGCCAGCAGCAGGGCGACTAGCGGGGCTCAGAGGTCCTACAATGAGCAGTTCTTC. Its translation: CASSRATSGAQRSYNEQFF.

The chain has TRBV7-2 and TRBJ1-5, with TRBD1 matching over 7 bases. CDR3 length equals 14 residues. CDR1 and CDR2 (germline): SGHTA, FQGNSA. The trim removed 4 bases at V and 1 base at J, leaving 1 base unmatched. The CDR3 DNA reads TGTGCCAGCAGCTCGACAGGGAGCAATCAGCCCCAGCATTTT. Its protein is CASSSTGSNQPQHF.

The V call is TRBV9, the J call TRBJ2-3; perhaps TRBD1 as D (6 bases). The CDR3 sequence is 15 residues long. Trimming took 1 base from V and 2 from J, leaving 11 bases between them. Looked up from germline, CDR1 is SGDLS and CDR2 is YYNGEE. CDR3 loop: CASSVIGDTTDTQYF. In DNA form, the CDR3 reads TGTGCCAGCAGCGTAATCGGGGACACCACAGATACGCAGTATTTT.